This TCR beta chain was sequenced for a study of shared clonotypes between healthy human individuals. Profiling relied on immunoSEQ multiplex PCR, and the TCRdb table lists in-frame clones only, not all of them. The data show 2,500,000 or so clones, just over 90% seen once. Germline V lookup: CDR1 LGHNT, CDR2 FRNRAP. V lost 0 bases and J lost 0; bases outside the gene matches: 10. This CDR3 has 20 amino acids. The chain uses TRBV12-5 and TRBJ2-1; 11 bases are shared with TRBD2. Material: naive CD4+ T cells sorted from blood. The subset was: CD45RA+ positively selected. The TCR originated in a man aged 18 to 30 in good health. CDR3 amino acids: CASGLVWLAGGRSSYNEQFF. In DNA, the CDR3 is TGTGCTAGTGGTTTGGTGTGGCTAGCGGGAGGCCGCAGCTCCTACAATGAGCAGTTCTTC. Drawing the rest from reference TRBV12-5 and TRBJ2-1, the complete variable domain is DARVTQTPRHKVTEMGQEVTMRCQPILGHNTVFWYRQTMMQGLELLAYFRNRAPLDDSGMPKDRFSAEMPDATLATLKIQPSEPRDSAVYFCASGLVWLAGGRSSYNEQFFGPGTRLTVL.